This is a list of T cell receptor beta chains from one sample in a study of shared clonotypes between healthy human individuals. Clones were sequenced by immunoSEQ multiplex PCR, and TCRdb holds only the in-frame ones, with some missing. Of 2 million to 2.5 million clones listed, 90% to 95% were seen once; the top ten hold under 0.45%. Source material: naive CD4+ T cells from PBMCs. The source of these receptors is a young man in good health. Some clones in this sample may be carry-over from other donors' samples. The CDR3 runs from the conserved cysteine through the conserved F or W. The D gene is left open where the match is weak. Only part of the rows carry a size: once, few, many, or a class if the clone is expanded.

clone size: NA
J gene: TRBJ1-1
D gene: TRBD1
V gene: TRBV19
CDR3 DNA: TGTGCCAGTAACTCCGGGACAGGGAGATTCGAGCCCGCCACTGAAGCTTTCTTT
CDR3 protein: CASNSGTGRFEPATEAFF

clone size: NA
J gene: TRBJ2-1
D gene: NA
V gene: TRBV5-6
CDR3 DNA: TGTGCCAGCAGCTTGGCGATGACTAAGCAGTTCTTC
CDR3 protein: CASSLAMTKQFF

clone size: NA
J gene: TRBJ2-1
D gene: NA
V gene: TRBV5-4
CDR3 DNA: TGTGCCAGCAGCGTCGACCTAGGGAATGAGCAGTTCTTC
CDR3 protein: CASSVDLGNEQFF

clone size: NA
J gene: TRBJ2-1
D gene: TRBD2
V gene: TRBV15
CDR3 DNA: TGTGCCACCAGCAGAACTAGCGGGAGAGGCAATGAGCAGTTCTTC
CDR3 protein: CATSRTSGRGNEQFF

clone size: once
J gene: TRBJ2-3
D gene: NA
V gene: TRBV9
CDR3 DNA: TGTGCCAGCAGCGTGAGACCCGTCCAGGATACGCAGTATTTT
CDR3 protein: CASSVRPVQDTQYF

clone size: few
J gene: TRBJ2-2
D gene: NA
V gene: TRBV11-3
CDR3 DNA: TGTGCCAGCAGCTTAGAACTAGGCACCGGGGAGCTGTTTTTT
CDR3 protein: CASSLELGTGELFF

clone size: NA
J gene: TRBJ1-1
D gene: TRBD1
V gene: TRBV11-2
CDR3 DNA: TGTGCCAGCAGCTTAGCTTGGAACCCCGGGACAGGCCAAGCTTTCTTT
CDR3 protein: CASSLAWNPGTGQAFF

clone size: NA
J gene: TRBJ2-7
D gene: NA
V gene: TRBV10-3
CDR3 DNA: TGTGCCATCAGTGAGCTTGGGGTCGCCTACGAGCAGTACTTC
CDR3 protein: CAISELGVAYEQYF

clone size: NA
J gene: TRBJ1-2
D gene: TRBD1
V gene: TRBV9
CDR3 DNA: TGTGCCAGCAGCGTAGGACAGGGGTTTCGGTATGGCTACACCTTC
CDR3 protein: CASSVGQGFRYGYTF

clone size: NA
J gene: TRBJ2-5
D gene: TRBD1
V gene: TRBV29-1
CDR3 DNA: TGCAGCGTCGGGCGGGCACCAGGGGGTCAAGAGACCCAGTACTTC
CDR3 protein: CSVGRAPGGQETQYF

clone size: NA
J gene: TRBJ1-2
D gene: TRBD1
V gene: TRBV19
CDR3 DNA: TGTGCCAGTAGTCCCCAGACAGGGGCTGGGTATGGCTACACCTTC
CDR3 protein: CASSPQTGAGYGYTF

clone size: NA
J gene: TRBJ1-1
D gene: TRBD1
V gene: TRBV7-8
CDR3 DNA: TGTGCCAGCAGCTTAGCGACAGGGAGGGGATTAACTGAAGCTTTCTTT
CDR3 protein: CASSLATGRGLTEAFF

clone size: NA
J gene: TRBJ2-2
D gene: TRBD1
V gene: TRBV28
CDR3 DNA: TGTGCCAGCAGTCCTTCCATGGGGGACAGGGGAAAGAACACCGGGGAGCTGTTTTTT
CDR3 protein: CASSPSMGDRGKNTGELFF

clone size: once
J gene: TRBJ2-3
D gene: NA
V gene: TRBV4-1
CDR3 DNA: TGCGCCAGCAGCCAAGATCGGGGGCGTACTAAAGATACGCAGTATTTT
CDR3 protein: CASSQDRGRTKDTQYF

clone size: NA
J gene: TRBJ2-4
D gene: NA
V gene: TRBV25-1
CDR3 DNA: TGTGCCAGCAGTTCCCCCGGGGCCAAAAACATTCAGTACTTC
CDR3 protein: CASSSPGAKNIQYF

clone size: NA
J gene: TRBJ1-5
D gene: TRBD1
V gene: TRBV6-5
CDR3 DNA: TGTGCCAGCAGTACATACAGGGGGCCAAATCAGCCCCAGCATTTT
CDR3 protein: CASSTYRGPNQPQHF

clone size: NA
J gene: TRBJ1-1
D gene: NA
V gene: TRBV11-2
CDR3 DNA: TGTGCCAGCAGCTTAGTTGGTCAGTTAAACACTGAAGCTTTCTTT
CDR3 protein: CASSLVGQLNTEAFF

clone size: NA
J gene: TRBJ2-7
D gene: NA
V gene: TRBV5-1
CDR3 DNA: TGCGCCAGCAGCTCTTTTCCTAGGGACACCTACGAGCAGTACTTC
CDR3 protein: CASSSFPRDTYEQYF

clone size: NA
J gene: TRBJ1-5
D gene: NA
V gene: TRBV7-2
CDR3 DNA: TGTGCCAGCAGCTTATGGGGTCTGAGTCAGCCCCAGCATTTT
CDR3 protein: CASSLWGLSQPQHF

clone size: NA
J gene: TRBJ2-2
D gene: NA
V gene: TRBV29-1
CDR3 DNA: TGCAGCGTTGAAGTAGTGAACACCGGGGAGCTGTTTTTT
CDR3 protein: CSVEVVNTGELFF

clone size: NA
J gene: TRBJ2-6
D gene: TRBD1
V gene: TRBV5-6
CDR3 DNA: TGTGCCAGCAGCTTTTTTGAGACAGGGGGAGTTCGTGGGGCCAACGTCCTGACTTTC
CDR3 protein: CASSFFETGGVRGANVLTF

clone size: NA
J gene: TRBJ1-2
D gene: NA
V gene: TRBV28
CDR3 DNA: TGTGCCAGCAGTTGGGGGAACTATGGCTACACCTTC
CDR3 protein: CASSWGNYGYTF

clone size: NA
J gene: TRBJ2-2
D gene: NA
V gene: TRBV10-3
CDR3 DNA: TGTGCCATCAGTCAGACCGCGAACACCGGGGAGCTGTTTTTT
CDR3 protein: CAISQTANTGELFF

clone size: once
J gene: TRBJ1-1
D gene: NA
V gene: TRBV28
CDR3 DNA: TGTGCCAGCACTCTCGACTTACGGGGTAGTGAAGCTTTCTTT
CDR3 protein: CASTLDLRGSEAFF

clone size: few
J gene: TRBJ1-5
D gene: NA
V gene: TRBV6-1
CDR3 DNA: TGTGCCAGCATGGTTCCGGGGGAGGGTGTTCAGCCCCAGCATTTT
CDR3 protein: CASMVPGEGVQPQHF

clone size: NA
J gene: TRBJ2-2
D gene: TRBD2
V gene: TRBV4-1
CDR3 DNA: TGCGCCAGCAGCCCCAAGCGTGGGACTAGCGGCGGGGAGCTGTTTTTT
CDR3 protein: CASSPKRGTSGGELFF

clone size: NA
J gene: TRBJ2-7
D gene: NA
V gene: TRBV11-2
CDR3 DNA: TGTGCCAGCAGTAGGTTACAGGGATCAATGGGCGAGCAGTACTTC
CDR3 protein: CASSRLQGSMGEQYF

clone size: NA
J gene: TRBJ1-3
D gene: NA
V gene: TRBV7-8
CDR3 DNA: TGTGCCAGCAGCTTAACAGGAACCAACTCTGGAAACACCATATATTTT
CDR3 protein: CASSLTGTNSGNTIYF

clone size: NA
J gene: TRBJ2-7
D gene: NA
V gene: TRBV18
CDR3 DNA: TGTGCCAGCTCACCGGAGTCGGGTACCTACGAGCAGTACTTC
CDR3 protein: CASSPESGTYEQYF

clone size: NA
J gene: TRBJ2-2
D gene: NA
V gene: TRBV9
CDR3 DNA: TGTGCCAGCAGCGTTCAGAACACCGGGGAGCTGTTTTTT
CDR3 protein: CASSVQNTGELFF

clone size: NA
J gene: TRBJ1-3
D gene: TRBD1
V gene: TRBV6-1
CDR3 DNA: TGTGCCAGCAGTTTACAGGGGTCTGGAAACACCATATATTTT
CDR3 protein: CASSLQGSGNTIYF

clone size: NA
J gene: TRBJ2-7
D gene: NA
V gene: TRBV6-1
CDR3 DNA: TGTGCCACTAGGAGGGGTGACCTCTCCTACGAGCAGTACTTC
CDR3 protein: CATRRGDLSYEQYF

clone size: NA
J gene: TRBJ1-2
D gene: NA
V gene: TRBV30
CDR3 DNA: TGTGCCTGGAGTCTATCGGGAATCCTGAGTGGCTACACCTTC
CDR3 protein: CAWSLSGILSGYTF

clone size: NA
J gene: TRBJ2-5
D gene: NA
V gene: TRBV7-9
CDR3 DNA: TGTGCCAGCAGCGGTTCGGAGACCCAGTACTTC
CDR3 protein: CASSGSETQYF

clone size: NA
J gene: TRBJ2-1
D gene: NA
V gene: TRBV6-5
CDR3 DNA: TGTGCCAGCAGTTATGAGGGCTACAATGAGCAGTTCTTC
CDR3 protein: CASSYEGYNEQFF

clone size: few
J gene: TRBJ2-7
D gene: NA
V gene: TRBV6-5
CDR3 DNA: TGTGCCAGCAGTCCAAGTCAGGGAAACTTCTTTTTC
CDR3 protein: CASSPSQGNFFF

clone size: NA
J gene: TRBJ2-7
D gene: NA
V gene: TRBV21-1
CDR3 DNA: TGTGCCAGCAGCATTCTGACGGATGATCTTTCCTACGAGCAGTACTTC
CDR3 protein: CASSILTDDLSYEQYF

clone size: NA
J gene: TRBJ2-2
D gene: TRBD2
V gene: TRBV19
CDR3 DNA: TGTGCCAGTAGTATACGTCCAAGCGGGAGGCCCAACACCGGGGAGCTGTTTTTT
CDR3 protein: CASSIRPSGRPNTGELFF

clone size: NA
J gene: TRBJ2-7
D gene: NA
V gene: TRBV6-5
CDR3 DNA: TGTGCCAGCAGTTATCGGGGTTTTGCCGAGCAGTACTTC
CDR3 protein: CASSYRGFAEQYF

clone size: NA
J gene: TRBJ1-1
D gene: NA
V gene: TRBV15
CDR3 DNA: TGTGCCACCAGCAAGGCGGGGTTAGACACTGAAGCTTTCTTT
CDR3 protein: CATSKAGLDTEAFF

clone size: NA
J gene: TRBJ2-1
D gene: NA
V gene: TRBV7-2
CDR3 DNA: TGTGCCAGCAGCCGAGGAGGGAGCCATGAGCAGTTCTTC
CDR3 protein: CASSRGGSHEQFF

clone size: NA
J gene: TRBJ2-5
D gene: TRBD2
V gene: TRBV9
CDR3 DNA: TGTGCCAGCAGCGTAGCACTAGCGGGAGCAGAGACCCAGTACTTC
CDR3 protein: CASSVALAGAETQYF

clone size: NA
J gene: TRBJ2-1
D gene: NA
V gene: TRBV5-4
CDR3 DNA: TGTGCCAGCAGCTTTTACTCAAAGTCGGCTTATGAGCAGTTCTTC
CDR3 protein: CASSFYSKSAYEQFF

clone size: NA
J gene: TRBJ2-7
D gene: NA
V gene: TRBV4-1
CDR3 DNA: TGCGCCAGCAGCCAAGATAGAGGGGAATCGGGGCAGTACTTC
CDR3 protein: CASSQDRGESGQYF

clone size: NA
J gene: TRBJ1-2
D gene: NA
V gene: TRBV6-1
CDR3 DNA: TGTGCCAGCAGTGACCAGGGAAACTATGGCTACACCTTC
CDR3 protein: CASSDQGNYGYTF

clone size: NA
J gene: TRBJ2-5
D gene: TRBD1
V gene: TRBV29-1
CDR3 DNA: TGCAGCGTTGCCGGGACAGGGGTCTACGAGACCCAGTACTTC
CDR3 protein: CSVAGTGVYETQYF

clone size: NA
J gene: TRBJ2-5
D gene: NA
V gene: TRBV2
CDR3 DNA: TGTGCCAGCACCGGTCGGGAGACCCAGTACTTC
CDR3 protein: CASTGRETQYF

clone size: NA
J gene: TRBJ2-7
D gene: TRBD1
V gene: TRBV27
CDR3 DNA: TGTGCCAGCAGTTCCCGACAGGGTCTCTCCTACGAGCAGTACTTC
CDR3 protein: CASSSRQGLSYEQYF